A selection of T cell receptor beta chains follows, all from one sample in a study of blood T cell repertoires in COVID-19. Generated by immunoSEQ multiplex PCR, the TCRdb table keeps only in-frame clones and is missing some. The table has 60,000 to 90,000 clones, around four fifths seen once. Specimen: peripheral blood. These receptors originate from a man aged 60 to 75 with acute or convalescent COVID-19. Each CDR3 is given without its conserved first and last residue. Some rows have no size entry. The others give once, few or many, or a class for an expanded clone.

v_gene: TRBV12-5
abundance: once
CDR3aa: ASGLNSGQETQY

v_gene: TRBV7-9
abundance: NA
CDR3aa: ASSASEGGEQF

v_gene: TRBV12-3/TRBV12-4
abundance: NA
CDR3aa: ASSPGDTQY

v_gene: TRBV2
abundance: NA
CDR3aa: ASRAGQGRTQY

v_gene: TRBV7-9
abundance: NA
CDR3aa: ASSPAPVGTRTETQY

v_gene: TRBV5-3
abundance: NA
CDR3aa: ARSSIKGQGVNQPQH

v_gene: TRBV5-1
abundance: few
CDR3aa: ASSLVAGSGETQY

v_gene: TRBV24-1
abundance: few
CDR3aa: ATSDHLAGDSTDTQY

v_gene: TRBV6-5
abundance: few
CDR3aa: ASSRSGGETQY

v_gene: TRBV10-2
abundance: NA
CDR3aa: ASSERGDTQY

v_gene: TRBV7-3
abundance: NA
CDR3aa: ASSSGPLRGEQY

v_gene: TRBV20-1
abundance: NA
CDR3aa: SASDRGDYGYT

v_gene: TRBV7-2
abundance: NA
CDR3aa: ASSFILAGTNEQF

v_gene: TRBV24-1
abundance: NA
CDR3aa: ATSEDTGSVDGYT

v_gene: TRBV19
abundance: NA
CDR3aa: ASSIGGGYT